This TCR beta chain was recorded in a study of monozygotic twins with inflammatory bowel disease. Whole-study results and caveats: Against healthy co-twins, IBD patients had lower TCRbeta diversity (measured by inverse Simpson).

For this clonotype: The antigen is not known.

The V gene's germline CDR1 is SGHDN and CDR2 FVKESK. The CDR3 consists of 11 residues. TCRdb re-called the 5' RACE reads and gives one entry per CDR3 protein, without DNA. The sample's table shows about 350,000 distinct CDR3 sequences. The sequenced sample consisted of blood. This clonotype originated in a human donor with ulcerative colitis or Crohn's disease, or a healthy co-twin of an affected twin (not recorded which). The genes are TRBV14 and TRBJ1-1. The chain's CDR3 is CASSQNTEAFF.